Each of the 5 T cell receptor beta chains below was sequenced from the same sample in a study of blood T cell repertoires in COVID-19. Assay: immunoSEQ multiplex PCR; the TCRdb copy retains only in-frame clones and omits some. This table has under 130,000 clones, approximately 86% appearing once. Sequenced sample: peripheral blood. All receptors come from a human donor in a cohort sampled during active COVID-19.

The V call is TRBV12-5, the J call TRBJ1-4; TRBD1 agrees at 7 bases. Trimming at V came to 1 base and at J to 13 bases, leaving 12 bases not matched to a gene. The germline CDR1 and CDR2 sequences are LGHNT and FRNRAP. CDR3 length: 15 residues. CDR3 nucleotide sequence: TGTGCTAGTGGTTTGGAAAGGGGGCAGATTGAGATACTGTTTTTT. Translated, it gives CASGLERGQIEILFF.

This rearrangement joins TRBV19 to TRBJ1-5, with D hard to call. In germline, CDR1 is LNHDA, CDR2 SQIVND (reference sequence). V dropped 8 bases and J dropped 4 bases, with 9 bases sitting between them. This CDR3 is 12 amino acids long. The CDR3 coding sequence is TGTGCCAGTCAAAGGCGGAATCAGCCCCAGCATTTT. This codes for CASQRRNQPQHF.

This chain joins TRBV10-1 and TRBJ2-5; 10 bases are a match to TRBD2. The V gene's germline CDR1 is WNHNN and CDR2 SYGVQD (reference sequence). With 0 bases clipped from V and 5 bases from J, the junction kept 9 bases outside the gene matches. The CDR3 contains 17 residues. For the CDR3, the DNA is TGCGCCAGCAGTGAGTCCCGGGCTAGCGGGAGAAGGGAGACCCAGTACTTC. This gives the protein CASSESRASGRRETQYF.

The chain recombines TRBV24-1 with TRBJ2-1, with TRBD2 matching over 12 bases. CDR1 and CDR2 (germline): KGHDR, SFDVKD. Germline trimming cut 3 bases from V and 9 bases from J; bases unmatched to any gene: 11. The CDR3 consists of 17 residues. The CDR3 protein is CATSDPRTSGIYGEQFF. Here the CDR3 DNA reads TGTGCCACCAGTGATCCCCGGACTAGCGGGATCTATGGTGAGCAGTTCTTC.

CDR3 sequence reads: CAWYSGTANTEAFF. As DNA, the CDR3 is TGTGCCTGGTACTCGGGGACAGCCAACACTGAAGCTTTCTTT. The rearrangement uses TRBV30 and TRBJ1-1, with TRBD1 matching 7 bases. Trimming cost V 5 bases and J 2 bases; bases outside gene matches: 8. CDR1 is GTSNPN and CDR2 is SVGIG in the germline V gene (reference sequence). The CDR3 spans 14 residues.